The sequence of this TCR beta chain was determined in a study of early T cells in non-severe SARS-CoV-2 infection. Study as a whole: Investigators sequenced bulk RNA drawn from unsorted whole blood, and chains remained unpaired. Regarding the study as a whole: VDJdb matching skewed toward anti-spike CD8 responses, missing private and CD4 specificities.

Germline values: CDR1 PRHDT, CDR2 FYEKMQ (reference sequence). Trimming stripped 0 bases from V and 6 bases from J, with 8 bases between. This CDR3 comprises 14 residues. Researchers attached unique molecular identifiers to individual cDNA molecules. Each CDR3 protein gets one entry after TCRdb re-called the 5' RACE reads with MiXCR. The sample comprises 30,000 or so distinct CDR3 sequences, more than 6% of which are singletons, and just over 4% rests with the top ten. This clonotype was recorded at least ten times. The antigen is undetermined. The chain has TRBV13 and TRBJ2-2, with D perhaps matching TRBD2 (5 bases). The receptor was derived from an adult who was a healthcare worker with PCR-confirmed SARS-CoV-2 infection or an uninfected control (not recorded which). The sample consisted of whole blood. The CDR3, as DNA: TGTGCCAGCAGCTTAGGCCTGAGGGCCGGGGAGCTGTTTTTT. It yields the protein CASSLGLRAGELFF.